The 11 T cell receptor beta chains reported below all come from one sample, sequenced in a study of T cells in localized non-small cell lung cancer. Profiling relied on immunoSEQ multiplex PCR, and the TCRdb table lists in-frame clones only, not all of them. The top ten hold more than 5.5% of the sample, which has 35,000 to 45,000 clones, roughly nine tenths seen once. The material sequenced was peripheral blood, taken before any cancer treatment. Source of these receptors: an older female donor with stage I lung adenocarcinoma.

The V and J genes are TRBV6-1 and TRBJ2-2; D uncertain. The CDR3 consists of 12 residues. Germline V gene data show CDR1 as MNHNS and CDR2 as SASEGT. V lost 10 bases to trimming and J lost 4 bases, with 10 bases between them. CDR3 coding DNA: TGTGCCACTTTCTGGGCCACCGGGGAGCTGTTTTTT. Translated, it gives CATFWATGELFF.

The chain is built from TRBV19 and TRBJ2-1; the D is unclear. With 3 bases removed from V and 4 bases from J, the gap between germline ends came to 10 bases. This CDR3 region has 14 residues. The germline V gene encodes CDR1 LNHDA and CDR2 SQIVND (reference sequence). The CDR3 region is CASSMDSHYNEQFF. For the CDR3, the DNA is TGTGCCAGTAGTATGGATTCTCATTACAATGAGCAGTTCTTC.

In its sample, this clone was seen once. The chain joins TRBV28 to TRBJ1-4; 9 bases map to TRBD1. Germline CDR1 MDHEN, CDR2 SYDVKM. V trimming: 6 bases; J trimming: 10 bases; junction bases outside the gene matches: 12. This CDR3 spans 15 amino acids. The CDR3 spells CASRVPGQGKGKLFF. The CDR3 DNA is TGTGCCAGCAGAGTCCCGGGACAGGGAAAAGGAAAACTGTTTTTT.

The chain employs TRBV2 and TRBJ1-1, with D perhaps matching TRBD1 (6 bases). This CDR3 region has 15 residues. From germline, CDR1 is SNHLY and CDR2 FYNNEI. V gave up 7 bases and J gave up 2 bases, with 17 bases separating them. CDR3 DNA: TGTGCCAGCAAAGGGGGTGGCCAGGCCAACACTGAAGCTTTCTTT. Amino acids: CASKGGGQANTEAFF.

The V and J genes are TRBV18 and TRBJ1-3; tentative D call: TRBD1 (5 bases). Per the germline V gene, CDR1 is KGHSH and CDR2 is LQKENI. The CDR3 consists of 16 residues. V was clipped by 3 bases and J by 1 base, with 13 bases between them. CDR3 sequence (DNA): TGTGCCAGCTCACCGAGGGACGGAAAATCTGGAAACACCATATATTTT. This gives the protein CASSPRDGKSGNTIYF.

This clone was recorded only once. This chain joins TRBV5-3 and TRBJ1-5, with 7 nucleotides matching TRBD1. TRBV5-3 is flagged as an ORF with uncertain function. The ends lost 4 bases at V and 7 bases at J; junction bases unmatched: 8. This CDR3 comprises 14 residues. CDR3 DNA: TGTGCCAGAAGCCCGGCAGAGGGGGCCCAGCCCCAGCATTTT. As protein: CARSPAEGAQPQHF.

This clone was counted once. The gene calls are TRBV5-1 and TRBJ2-4; perhaps D is TRBD1 or TRBD2 (6 bases each). The CDR3 has 14 residues. Germline loops: CDR1 SGHRS, CDR2 YFSETQ. V lost 4 bases to trimming and J lost 7 bases, with 15 bases between them. CDR3 amino acids: CASSIGGIKNIQYF. The CDR3 coding sequence is TGCGCCAGCAGCATAGGGGGGATTAAGAACATTCAGTACTTC.

This chain's CDR3 is CASSGWGTGELFF. CDR3 in DNA: TGCGCCAGTTCAGGGTGGGGCACCGGGGAGCTGTTTTTT. The V gene is TRBV5-1, the J gene TRBJ2-2, with D maybe TRBD1 (5 bases). This CDR3 spans 13 amino acids. Trimming left V 8 bases short and J 4 bases short, with 12 bases between. CDR1 is SGHRS and CDR2 is YFSETQ in the germline V gene.

This sequence joins TRBV7-7 and TRBJ2-5; D might be TRBD1 or TRBD2, each matching 7 bases. Germline lookup yields CDR1 SSHAT and CDR2 FNYEAQ (reference sequence). The germline V and J ends were trimmed by 1 base and 4 bases, with 22 bases remaining between them. The CDR3 sequence is 18 residues long. In nucleotides, the CDR3 is TGTGCCAGCAGCTTAGAGGGGGCAGGGACTATGGTCTCAGAGACCCAGTACTTC. Translating gives CASSLEGAGTMVSETQYF.

J is TRBJ1-4 and V is TRBV5-1, with D unclear. The CDR3 covers 12 residues. CDR1 and CDR2 (germline): SGHRS, YFSETQ. With 0 bases removed from V and 16 bases from J, the gap between germline ends came to 13 bases. Written as DNA, the CDR3 is TGCGCCAGCAGCTTGGATGGAGGGCGTCAGTTTTTT. Protein product: CASSLDGGRQFF.

The CDR3 bases are TGTGCCAGCAGCCTCTCCAGAGATACGCAGTATTTT. Translated, it gives CASSLSRDTQYF. The rearrangement links TRBV4-2 to TRBJ2-3, with D hard to call. Trimming stripped 4 bases from V and 5 bases from J, with 7 bases between. Germline CDR1 is LGHNA and CDR2 is YNFKEQ. The CDR3 contains 12 residues.